The 5 T cell receptor beta chains below all came from one sample that was sequenced in a study of blood T cell repertoires in COVID-19. Using immunoSEQ multiplex PCR, the repertoire was profiled, and TCRdb retains in-frame clones only, with some absent. In the table there are under 250,000 clones, 84% of which are singletons. Sequenced sample: peripheral blood. These receptors originate from a man aged 45-65 years with acute or convalescent COVID-19.

This sequence joins TRBV19 and TRBJ2-3; D might be TRBD2 (6 bases). This CDR3 is 14 amino acids long. Germline CDR1 is LNHDA and CDR2 is SQIVND (reference sequence). The V end was cut by 11 bases, the J end by 0 bases, with 15 bases between. The CDR3, as DNA: TGTGCCTCTAGGGACGCGGGGAGCACAGATACGCAGTATTTT. This gives the protein CASRDAGSTDTQYF.

The chain couples TRBV10-2 to TRBJ1-1; D is uncertain. Germline values: CDR1 WSHSY, CDR2 SAAADI. CDR3 size: 15 residues. Trimming pared 2 bases from V and 1 base from J, leaving 11 bases between. This CDR3 is CASSEGPPRNTEAFF. The CDR3 coding sequence is TGCGCCAGCAGTGAGGGGCCTCCGCGGAACACTGAAGCTTTCTTT.

The chain combines TRBV6-2 or TRBV6-3 with TRBJ1-1; no reliable D call. The length of the CDR3 is 12 residues. Germline loops: CDR1 MNHEY, CDR2 SVGEGT. Deletions cut 7 bases from V and 9 bases from J, with 15 bases between. As DNA, the CDR3 is TGTGCCAGCAACCCGTACGGAGGCAAAGCTTTCTTT. Translated, it gives CASNPYGGKAFF.

The chain recombines TRBV30 with TRBJ2-2; D unclear. V was pared by 2 bases and J by 3 bases, with 4 bases between. The CDR3 spans 12 residues. The V gene's germline CDR1 is GTSNPN and CDR2 SVGIG (reference sequence). Written as DNA, the CDR3 is TGTGCCTGGAGTCGTTACACCGGGGAGCTGTTTTTT. It encodes CAWSRYTGELFF.

The V call is TRBV5-1, the J call TRBJ2-3, with TRBD1 matching over 8 bases. Losses at the gene ends were 2 bases for V and 2 bases for J; bases not matched to a gene: 7. In germline, CDR1 is SGHRS, CDR2 YFSETQ. This CDR3 is 16 amino acids long. CDR3 coding DNA: TGCGCCAGCAGCTTTTCCGCAGGGGGCCTCACAGATACGCAGTATTTT. Translated, it gives CASSFSAGGLTDTQYF.